The clone carrying this TCR beta chain was recorded at least ten times. Its antigen is not known. With V trimmed by 3 bases and J by 7 bases, 7 bases remained unmatched. Germline CDR1 KGHSH, CDR2 LQKENI. The CDR3 covers 16 residues. The sample is drawn from a study of prognosis after radiotherapy for stage I lung cancer. In the study overall: Patients were enrolled between 2018 and early 2019 (all with stage I non-small cell lung cancer). Study results and limitations: Post-treatment Shannon entropy following stereotactic body radiation therapy was lower among patients who developed distant metastases. Patients given stereotactic body radiation therapy showed fewer unique TCR clones afterward, median 10,088 versus 6,861.

From genomic DNA, two-round multiplex PCR was used to amplify TCR beta CDR3. TRBV and TRBJ genes each had their own specific primers in first-round PCR. MiXCR was run by TCRdb on the multiplex PCR reads, yielding one entry per CDR3 protein. The data contain about 14,000 distinct CDR3 sequences, about 50% of them seen just once; the ten biggest clones take up about a quarter. The material sequenced was PBMCs, taken before or after stereotactic body radiation therapy (not recorded which). The chain is built from TRBV18 and TRBJ2-2; 11 bases are a match to TRBD2. This receptor was identified in a donor aged 50 or older with non-small cell lung cancer. CDR3 bases: TGTGCCAGCTCACCCGCCACTAGCGGGAGATTCGGGGAGCTGTTTTTT. Its protein is CASSPATSGRFGELFF.